This T cell receptor (beta chain) was obtained from a study of shared clonotypes between healthy human individuals. CDR1 is MNHNS, CDR2 SASEGT, per germline. After removal of 2 bases from V and 4 bases from J, the junction contained 7 bases not matched to a gene. The CDR3 covers 15 residues. On ten immunoSEQ deep assay plates, unsorted PBMC DNA was sequenced. The method was immunoSEQ multiplex PCR; TCRdb's version includes in-frame clones alone and lacks a portion of them. This table holds about 560,000 clones, roughly four fifths found once. Study-wide results and limits: Sampling covered nothing but blood. Tissue TCR repertoires likely differ from those found in blood.

All of the donors resided in Nashville, Tennessee, and each was a Caucasian adult. Genomic DNA, for the unsorted samples, came from roughly 90 million PBMCs. Of note for this clone: The antigen is not known.

The clonotype was recovered from a woman aged 40 to 55 in good health. Some clones in this sample may be carry-over from other donors' samples. The chain is built from TRBV6-1 and TRBJ1-1; 7 bases match TRBD1. The sequenced sample was PBMCs. In DNA, the CDR3 is TGTGCCAGCAGTGAACGACAGGGAATTGGCACTGAAGCTTTCTTT. Translated, it gives CASSERQGIGTEAFF.